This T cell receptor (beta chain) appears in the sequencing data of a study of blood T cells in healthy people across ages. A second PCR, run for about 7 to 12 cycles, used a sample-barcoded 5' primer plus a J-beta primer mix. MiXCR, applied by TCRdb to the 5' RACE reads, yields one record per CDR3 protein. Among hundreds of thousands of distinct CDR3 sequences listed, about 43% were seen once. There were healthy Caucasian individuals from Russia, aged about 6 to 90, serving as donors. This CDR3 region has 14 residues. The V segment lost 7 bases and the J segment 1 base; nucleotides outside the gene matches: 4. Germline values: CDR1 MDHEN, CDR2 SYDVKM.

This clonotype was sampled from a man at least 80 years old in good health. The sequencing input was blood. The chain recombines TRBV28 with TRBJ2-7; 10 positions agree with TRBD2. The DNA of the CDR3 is TGTGCCAGCACGTCTAGCGGGAGATCCTACGAGCAGTACTTC. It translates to CASTSSGRSYEQYF.